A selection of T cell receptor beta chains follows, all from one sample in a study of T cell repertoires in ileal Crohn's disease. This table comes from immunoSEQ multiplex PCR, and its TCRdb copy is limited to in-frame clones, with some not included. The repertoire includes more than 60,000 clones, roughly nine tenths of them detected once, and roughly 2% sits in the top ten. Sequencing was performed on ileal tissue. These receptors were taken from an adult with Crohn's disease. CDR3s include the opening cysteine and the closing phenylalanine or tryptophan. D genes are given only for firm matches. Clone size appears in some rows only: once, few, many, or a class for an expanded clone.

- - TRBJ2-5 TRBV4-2 TGTGCCAGCAGCCAAGACCTAGCAGGGACCCAGTACTTC CASSQDLAGTQYF
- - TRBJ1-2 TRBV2 TGTGCCAGCAGTGAAAACGGGTCGGGCTATGGCTACACCTTC CASSENGSGYGYTF
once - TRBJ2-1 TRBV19 TGTGCCAGTAAGCCGGAGGGCCCCCGTATCGAAGAGCAGTTCTTC CASKPEGPRIEEQFF
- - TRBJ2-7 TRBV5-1 TGCGCCAGCAGCCGAGGGACCTACGAGCAGTACTTC CASSRGTYEQYF
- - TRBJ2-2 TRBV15 TGTGCCACCAGCAGTCCCGTTGATGCGGGGATTCACACCGGGGAGCTGTTTTTT CATSSPVDAGIHTGELFF
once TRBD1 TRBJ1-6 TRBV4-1 TGCGCCAGCAGCCCGAAGGGGAAGGGAGTAGGAGACAGGGATTCACCCCTCCACTTT CASSPKGKGVGDRDSPLHF
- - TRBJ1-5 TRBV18 TGTGCCAGCTCACCCGGACAGCCGTATAGCAATCAGCCCCAGCATTTT CASSPGQPYSNQPQHF
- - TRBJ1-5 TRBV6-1 TGTGCCAGCAGTGAACCGGAGGGTCAGCCCCAGCATTTT CASSEPEGQPQHF
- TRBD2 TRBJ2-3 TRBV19 TGTGCCAGTAGTCCAGCGGGGAAAGGCACAGATACGCAGTATTTT CASSPAGKGTDTQYF
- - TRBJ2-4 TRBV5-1 TGCGCCAGCAGCTTGGGAGACAGGTCAAAAAACATTCAGTACTTC CASSLGDRSKNIQYF
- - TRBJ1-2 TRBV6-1 TGTGCCACTTACAGGGCGGGCTCATCCCTCTATGGCTACACCTTC CATYRAGSSLYGYTF
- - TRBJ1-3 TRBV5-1 TGCGCCAGCCGCCCAGGGTCTGGAAACACCATATATTTT CASRPGSGNTIYF
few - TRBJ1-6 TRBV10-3 TGTGCCACCAGGGCACGATACTCACCCCTCCACTTT CATRARYSPLHF
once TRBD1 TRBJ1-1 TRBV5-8 TGTGCCAGCAGCCACCCGCGTCAGGGGGTCGCGTCGAACACTGAAGCTTTCTTT CASSHPRQGVASNTEAFF
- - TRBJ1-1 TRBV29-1 TGCAGCGTTAGGGACGGGGGGATCAACACTGAAGCTTTCTTT CSVRDGGINTEAFF
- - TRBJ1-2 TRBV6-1 TGTGCCAGCAGTGAAGCGCGGTCGGGGTACTATGGCTACACCTTC CASSEARSGYYGYTF
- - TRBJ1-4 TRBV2 TGTGCCAGCAGTGCTGGGTATAGCGTAAAACTGTTTTTT CASSAGYSVKLFF
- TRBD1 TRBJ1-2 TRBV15 TGTGCCACCAGCAGACAGGGGGAGGTCGGCTATGGCTACACCTTC CATSRQGEVGYGYTF
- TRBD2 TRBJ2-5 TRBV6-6 TGTGCCAGCAGTGACGCGGGACTAGTCGTCGAGACCCAGTACTTC CASSDAGLVVETQYF
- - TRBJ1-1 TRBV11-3 TGTGCCAGCAGCCCCTCAGGTCGTACTGAAGCTTTCTTT CASSPSGRTEAFF
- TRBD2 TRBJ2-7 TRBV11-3 TGTGCCAGCAGCTCGGGACTAGCGACCTACGAGCAGTACTTC CASSSGLATYEQYF
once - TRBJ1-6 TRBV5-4 TGTGCCAGCAGCTTTAGTGCTGGCGGGAGGTCACCCCTCCACTTT CASSFSAGGRSPLHF
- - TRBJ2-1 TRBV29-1 TGCAGCGTTGCCTCAACAGACTACAATGAGCAGTTCTTC CSVASTDYNEQFF
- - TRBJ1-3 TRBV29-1 TGCAGCGTTGTACTCCCTGGGGGCACTGGAAACACCATATATTTT CSVVLPGGTGNTIYF
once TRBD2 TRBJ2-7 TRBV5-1 TGCGCCAGCAGCTCAACTAGCGGGAGCAGCGAGCAGTACTTC CASSSTSGSSEQYF
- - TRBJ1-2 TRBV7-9 TGTGCCAGCAGCTTAGGTCACACCGCATATGGCTACACCTTC CASSLGHTAYGYTF
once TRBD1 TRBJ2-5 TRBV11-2 TGTGCCAGCAGCCCGGGACAGGGGCAGACCCAGTACTTC CASSPGQGQTQYF
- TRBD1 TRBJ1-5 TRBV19 TGTGCCAGTTGGGACACGGACAGGGGGAATCAGCCCCAGCATTTT CASWDTDRGNQPQHF
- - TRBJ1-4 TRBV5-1 TGCGCCAGCAGCTTGAGTGGGGGCGCAAATGAAAAACTGTTTTTT CASSLSGGANEKLFF
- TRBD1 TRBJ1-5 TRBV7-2 TGTGCCAGCAGCCCGGGACAGCTCACTAGCAATCAGCCCCAGCATTTT CASSPGQLTSNQPQHF
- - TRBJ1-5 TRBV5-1 TGCGCCAGCAGCTTGGGTGAGGATCAGCCCCAGCATTTT CASSLGEDQPQHF
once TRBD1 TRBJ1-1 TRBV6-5 TGTGCCAGCCAGACAGGGGGTAGGGACACTGAAGCTTTCTTT CASQTGGRDTEAFF
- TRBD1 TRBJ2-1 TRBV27 TGTGCCAGCAGTTTAAGACAGGGGGGTTACAATGAGCAGTTCTTC CASSLRQGGYNEQFF
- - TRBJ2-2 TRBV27 TGTGCCAGCAGTCCTCGACAGGAGAACACCGGGGAGCTGTTTTTT CASSPRQENTGELFF
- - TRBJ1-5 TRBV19 TGTGCCAGTAGTATAGCCGCCGGGCAGCCCCAGCATTTT CASSIAAGQPQHF
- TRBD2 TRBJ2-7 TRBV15 TGTGCCACCAGCAGAGAAACGGGGGGTTCCTACGAGCAGTACTTC CATSRETGGSYEQYF
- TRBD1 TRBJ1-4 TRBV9 TGTGCCAGCAGCGCGTCCGGGACAGAGAATGAAAAACTGTTTTTT CASSASGTENEKLFF
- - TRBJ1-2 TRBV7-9 TGTGCCAGCAGCTTAGCTGCAGGGTTTGGCTACACCTTC CASSLAAGFGYTF
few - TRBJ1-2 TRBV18 TGTGCCAGCTCACCAACCGACAGTTCCTATGGCTACACCTTC CASSPTDSSYGYTF
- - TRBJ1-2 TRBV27 TGTGCCAGCAGTCAAAGACATCAGGGGATTCGAGGCTACACCTTC CASSQRHQGIRGYTF
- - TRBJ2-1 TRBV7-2 TGTGCCAGCAGCCGACCTAAAGGCGGGGACCGTAGCTCCTACAATGAGCAGTTCTTC CASSRPKGGDRSSYNEQFF
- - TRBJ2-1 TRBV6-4 TGTGCCAGCAGTGACTCGAGTCGGAGGCAGTTCTTC CASSDSSRRQFF
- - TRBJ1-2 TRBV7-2 TGTGCCAGCAGCTTAGTTCCAGACCGGAGCGGGCGGCCCTACACCTTC CASSLVPDRSGRPYTF